This T cell receptor (beta chain) is from a study of blood T cells in healthy people across ages. There are a few counts of this clonotype. What it recognizes is unknown. The study drew donors from healthy Caucasian individuals in Russia aged about 6 to 100. CDR1 and CDR2 (germline): SGHNT, YENEEA. J lost 8 bases, V lost 2 bases, and 5 bases had no gene match. The CDR3 contains 14 residues. PCR was performed a second time for 7 to 11 cycles using a sample-barcoded 5' primer and a J-beta primer mix. Each cDNA molecule carried a tag from a template-switch adaptor that contained 12 random nucleotides. TCRdb reprocessed the 5' RACE reads via MiXCR and lists one record per CDR3 protein. The data contain 550,000 to 650,000 distinct CDR3 sequences, about 27% of them seen just once; the ten biggest clones take up under 4.5%. Study-level points and caveats: Long-lived and aged donors differed, with more naive CD4+ cells and higher diversity in the long-lived.

In addition, the sample was reused for a study of T cells of mothers and their children. According to that study: Per 15 ul, 1.5 ug of RNA was used, with all extracted RNA going into cDNA synthesis.

The source is a boy between 2 and 10 years old in good health. This chain uses TRBV11-3 with TRBJ1-4, with 7 bases identical to TRBD1. The sample comprised blood. CDR3 region: CASSLRGRWEKLFF. The CDR3 DNA is TGTGCCAGCAGCTTAAGGGGGCGATGGGAAAAACTGTTTTTT.